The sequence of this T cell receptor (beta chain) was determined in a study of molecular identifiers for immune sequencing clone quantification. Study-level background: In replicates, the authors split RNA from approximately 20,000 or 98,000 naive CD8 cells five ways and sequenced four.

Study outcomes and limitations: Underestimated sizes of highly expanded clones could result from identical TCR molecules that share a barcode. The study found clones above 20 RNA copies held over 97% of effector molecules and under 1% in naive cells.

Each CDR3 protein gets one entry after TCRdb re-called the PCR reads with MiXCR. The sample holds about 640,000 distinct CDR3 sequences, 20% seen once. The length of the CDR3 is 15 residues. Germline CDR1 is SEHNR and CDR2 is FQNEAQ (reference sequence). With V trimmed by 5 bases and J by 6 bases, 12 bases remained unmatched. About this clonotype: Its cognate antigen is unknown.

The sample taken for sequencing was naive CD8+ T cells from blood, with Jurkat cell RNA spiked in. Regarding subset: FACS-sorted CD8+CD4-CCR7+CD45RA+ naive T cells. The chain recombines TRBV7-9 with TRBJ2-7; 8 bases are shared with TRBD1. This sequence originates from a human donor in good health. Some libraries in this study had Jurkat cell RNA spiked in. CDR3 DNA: TGTGCCAGCAGCCCACCAGGGACAGGATTCAGCGAGCAGTACTTC. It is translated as CASSPPGTGFSEQYF.